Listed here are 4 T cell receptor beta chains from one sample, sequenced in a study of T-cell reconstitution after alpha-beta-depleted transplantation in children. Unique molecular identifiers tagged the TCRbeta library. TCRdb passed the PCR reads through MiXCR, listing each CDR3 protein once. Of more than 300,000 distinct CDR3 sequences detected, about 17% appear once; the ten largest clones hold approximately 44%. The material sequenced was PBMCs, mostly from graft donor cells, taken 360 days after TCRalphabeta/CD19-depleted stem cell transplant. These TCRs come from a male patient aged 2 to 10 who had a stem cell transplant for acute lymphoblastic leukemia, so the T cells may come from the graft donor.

DNA for the CDR3: TGTGCCAGCAGGGGGAGCGGGATGGCCTACGAGCAGTACTTC. Protein product: CASRGSGMAYEQYF. This chain connects TRBV28 to TRBJ2-7; 7 bases are a match to TRBD2. The V and J ends lost 6 bases and 2 bases, in that order; junction bases with no gene match: 7. Germline CDR1 reads MDHEN; CDR2 reads SYDVKM. The CDR3 sequence is 14 residues long.

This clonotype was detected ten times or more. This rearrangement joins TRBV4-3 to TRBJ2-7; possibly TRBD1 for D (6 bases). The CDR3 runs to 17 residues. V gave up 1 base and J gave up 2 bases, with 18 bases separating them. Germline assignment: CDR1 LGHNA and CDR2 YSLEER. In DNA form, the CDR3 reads TGCGCCAGCAGCCAAGTTTCCACAGGGTGGCGAGCCTACGAGCAGTACTTC. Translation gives CASSQVSTGWRAYEQYF.

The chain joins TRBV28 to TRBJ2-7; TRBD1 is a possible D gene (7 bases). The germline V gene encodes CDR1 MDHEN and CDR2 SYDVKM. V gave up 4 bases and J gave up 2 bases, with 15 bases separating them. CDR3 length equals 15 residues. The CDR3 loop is CASSSPSRGAYEQYF. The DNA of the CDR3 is TGTGCCAGCAGTTCCCCCTCCAGGGGGGCCTACGAGCAGTACTTC.

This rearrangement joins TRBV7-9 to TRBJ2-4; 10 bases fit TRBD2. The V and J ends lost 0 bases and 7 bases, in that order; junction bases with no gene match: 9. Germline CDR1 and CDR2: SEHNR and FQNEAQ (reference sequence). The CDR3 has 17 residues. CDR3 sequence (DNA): TGTGCCAGCAGCTTAGCCCAAGCGGGAGGGCCGGTGAACATTCAGTACTTC. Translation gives CASSLAQAGGPVNIQYF.